These 14 T cell receptor beta chains were sequenced from one sample in a study of shared clonotypes between healthy human individuals. Some clones are missing from TCRdb's copy, which holds only in-frame ones; the method was immunoSEQ multiplex PCR. The repertoire holds roughly 1.4 million clones, 98% seen once, with approximately 0.38% in the top ten. The sample taken for sequencing was naive CD4+ T cells sorted from blood. The subset denotes: CD45RA+ positively selected. These receptors were taken from a man aged 25 to 45 in good health.

The V and J genes are TRBV30 and TRBJ2-2; 7 bases are shared with TRBD1. Germline CDR1 reads GTSNPN; CDR2 reads SVGIG (reference sequence). The CDR3 length is 16 residues. The trim removed 1 base at V and 9 bases at J, leaving 14 bases unmatched. The CDR3 loop reads CAWSASLTGLYRELFF. CDR3 DNA sequence: TGTGCCTGGAGTGCCTCCCTGACAGGGTTGTACAGGGAGCTGTTTTTT.

The chain combines TRBV28 with TRBJ2-5, with D tentatively TRBD1 or TRBD2 (5 bases each). The CDR3 length is 14 residues. CDR1 and CDR2 (germline): MDHEN, SYDVKM. Trimming cost V 8 bases and J 1 base, with 14 bases left between them. CDR3 protein: CASAEDGAQETQYF. The DNA of the CDR3 is TGTGCCAGCGCCGAGGACGGGGCCCAAGAGACCCAGTACTTC.

V usage is TRBV19 and J usage is TRBJ1-5; 7 nucleotides align to TRBD1. Germline V gives CDR1 LNHDA, CDR2 SQIVND (reference sequence). The junction had 5 bases not matched to a gene; V was cut back by 4 bases and J by 5 bases. This CDR3 region has 14 residues. The CDR3 protein is CASSTGQAYQPQHF. CDR3 in DNA: TGTGCCAGTAGTACAGGACAGGCCTATCAGCCCCAGCATTTT.

The rearrangement joins TRBV11-2 to TRBJ1-2, with unresolved D. Per the germline V gene, CDR1 is SGHAT and CDR2 is FQNNGV. This CDR3 has 14 amino acids. Trimming stripped 7 bases from V and 4 bases from J, with 16 bases between. CDR3 sequence: CASNPSVSSYGYTF. CDR3 coding DNA: TGTGCCAGCAATCCATCCGTGTCTTCCTATGGCTACACCTTC.

This chain joins TRBV15 and TRBJ2-2; tentative D call: TRBD1 (6 bases). The CDR3 is 16 amino acids. Germline CDR1 reads LNHNV; CDR2 reads YYDKDF (reference sequence). V gave up 0 bases and J gave up 2 bases, with 10 bases separating them. The CDR3 region is CATSRDGTTNTGELFF. CDR3 sequence (DNA): TGTGCCACCAGCAGAGACGGGACAACCAACACCGGGGAGCTGTTTTTT.

This chain uses TRBV9 with TRBJ2-1; D assignment may be TRBD1 or TRBD2 (5 bases each). V dropped 0 bases and J dropped 10 bases, with 8 bases sitting between them. The CDR3 sequence is 12 residues long. Germline values: CDR1 SGDLS, CDR2 YYNGEE. For the CDR3, the DNA is TGTGCCAGCAGCGTAGTCGGGGCCGAGCAGTTCTTC. Translated: CASSVVGAEQFF.

The genes are TRBV5-1 and TRBJ2-7, with 7 bases lining up with TRBD1. The germline gives CDR1 SGHRS, CDR2 YFSETQ. This CDR3 contains 14 residues. With V trimmed by 4 bases and J by 0 bases, 4 bases remained unmatched. The CDR3 reads CASSTGTVSYEQYF. For the CDR3, the DNA is TGCGCCAGCAGCACCGGGACAGTCTCCTACGAGCAGTACTTC.

This clone was counted once. This specimen includes other DNA sequences encoding the same CDR3. The chain is built from TRBV20-1 and TRBJ2-7; perhaps TRBD2 as D (5 bases). The V gene lost 4 bases and the J gene lost 3 bases, with 7 bases spanning the gap. Germline CDR1 DFQATT, CDR2 SNEGSKA (reference sequence). The CDR3 extends over 11 amino acids. The CDR3 region is CSATSSYEQYF. The CDR3 DNA follows: TGCAGTGCTACTAGCAGCTACGAGCAGTACTTC.

A note on this clone: This sample also contains other DNA sequences that code for the same CDR3. The CDR3 sequence is CASSLDRGNTEAFF. In DNA form, the CDR3 reads TGCGCCAGCAGCTTGGACAGAGGGAACACTGAAGCTTTCTTT. V gene TRBV5-1 combines with J gene TRBJ1-1; no definite D call. The V end lost 0 bases, the J end lost 1 base, and 7 bases lay between the germline ends. The germline V gene encodes CDR1 SGHRS and CDR2 YFSETQ. This CDR3 has 14 amino acids.

The chain recombines TRBV2 with TRBJ2-1; 13 nucleotides align to TRBD2. V lost 6 bases, J lost 10 bases, and 6 bases stayed unmatched. The germline CDR1 and CDR2 sequences are SNHLY and FYNNEI. The CDR3 is 14 amino acids. The CDR3 reads CASSRLAGGEEQFF. The CDR3 coding sequence is TGTGCCAGCAGCAGACTAGCGGGAGGCGAAGAGCAGTTCTTC.

This chain joins TRBV4-1 and TRBJ2-4, with TRBD1 matching 7 bases. With 3 bases clipped from V and 6 bases from J, the junction kept 8 bases outside the gene matches. Germline CDR1 reads MGHRA; CDR2 reads YSYEKL. CDR3 size: 15 residues. CDR3 sequence: CASSQTGFGVNIQYF. CDR3 DNA sequence: TGCGCCAGCAGCCAGACAGGGTTTGGAGTAAACATTCAGTACTTC.

This clone was counted a single time. The V call is TRBV5-1, the J call TRBJ2-2; TRBD2 matches at 10 bases. The germline gives CDR1 SGHRS, CDR2 YFSETQ. The CDR3 extends over 20 amino acids. Unmatched junction bases numbered 12, after V lost 0 bases and J lost 1 base. The CDR3 sequence: CASSLAVLAGAVRNTGELFF. Written as DNA, the CDR3 is TGCGCCAGCAGCTTGGCAGTGCTAGCGGGAGCCGTGAGGAACACCGGGGAGCTGTTTTTT.

J is TRBJ2-7 and V is TRBV5-1; TRBD1 matches 7 bases. CDR3 length equals 14 residues. J was trimmed by 5 bases and V by 4 bases; bases with no gene match: 9. Germline V gene data show CDR1 as SGHRS and CDR2 as YFSETQ. Written as DNA, the CDR3 is TGCGCCAGCAGCGCCGGTGGACAGGTCAACGAGCAGTACTTC. It specifies CASSAGGQVNEQYF.

This chain joins TRBV7-8 and TRBJ2-1; D might be TRBD1 or TRBD2, each matching 5 bases. This CDR3 comprises 16 residues. V was clipped by 5 bases and J by 9 bases, with 23 bases between them. The germline V gene encodes CDR1 SGHVS and CDR2 FQNEAQ. The CDR3 coding sequence is TGTGCCAGCAGCCTGCCGACCCCCGGGACCCTCGGTGAGCAGTTCTTC. This sequence encodes CASSLPTPGTLGEQFF.